A selection of T cell receptor beta chains follows, all from one sample in a study of graft-versus-host responses after intestinal transplantation. TCRdb's copy holds only in-frame clones and misses some; the assay was immunoSEQ multiplex PCR. The table records approximately 89,000 clones, about 93% of them present only once. These receptors are not linked to any known antigen. Sequenced material: unstimulated CD8+ T cells sorted from spleen or lymph node cells, taken before transplant. The receptors were sampled from a human donor who was the organ donor for an intestinal transplant. CDR3s include the opening cysteine and the closing phenylalanine or tryptophan. The order of the fields is clone size, V gene, D gene, J gene, CDR3 protein, CDR3 DNA. D genes are given only for firm matches. Clone size is shown for a subset of rows, as once, few, many or a class of expanded clone.

abundance: -
v_gene: TRBV11-3
d_gene: -
j_gene: TRBJ2-7
CDR3aa: CASSPFRGPIGEQYF
CDR3nt: TGTGCCAGCAGCCCCTTCAGGGGCCCAATTGGGGAGCAGTACTTC

abundance: few
v_gene: TRBV5-4
d_gene: -
j_gene: TRBJ1-2
CDR3aa: CASRRYRGEDCYGYTF
CDR3nt: TGTGCCAGCAGAAGATACCGGGGGGAGGACTGCTATGGCTACACCTTC

abundance: once
v_gene: TRBV27
d_gene: TRBD1
j_gene: TRBJ1-1
CDR3aa: CASKNRDRGSFAEAFF
CDR3nt: TGTGCCAGCAAGAACCGGGACAGGGGTTCTTTCGCTGAAGCTTTCTTT

abundance: -
v_gene: TRBV27
d_gene: -
j_gene: TRBJ2-1
CDR3aa: CASSLSPWRETYNEQFF
CDR3nt: TGTGCCAGCAGTTTATCCCCTTGGCGGGAAACCTACAATGAGCAGTTCTTC

abundance: -
v_gene: TRBV7-3
d_gene: TRBD2
j_gene: TRBJ2-4
CDR3aa: CASSLGQRGGQNIQYF
CDR3nt: TGTGCCAGCAGCTTGGGGCAGCGGGGGGGCCAAAACATTCAGTACTTC

abundance: -
v_gene: TRBV19
d_gene: -
j_gene: TRBJ1-1
CDR3aa: CASSTGVNTEAFF
CDR3nt: TGTGCCAGTAGTACCGGGGTGAACACTGAAGCTTTCTTT

abundance: -
v_gene: TRBV5-4
d_gene: -
j_gene: TRBJ1-1
CDR3aa: CASSPARSGTEAFF
CDR3nt: TGTGCCAGCAGCCCGGCCAGGTCGGGGACTGAAGCTTTCTTT

abundance: -
v_gene: TRBV27
d_gene: -
j_gene: TRBJ2-2
CDR3aa: CASSLAGLPGELFF
CDR3nt: TGTGCCAGCAGTTTAGCAGGGTTGCCCGGGGAGCTGTTTTTT

abundance: -
v_gene: TRBV6-4
d_gene: -
j_gene: TRBJ2-1
CDR3aa: CASSSTTSTFEQFF
CDR3nt: TGTGCCAGCAGTTCTACGACTTCCACCTTCGAGCAGTTCTTC

abundance: -
v_gene: TRBV15
d_gene: -
j_gene: TRBJ1-2
CDR3aa: CATSRGWGEPLGYTF
CDR3nt: TGTGCCACCAGCAGAGGTTGGGGGGAGCCTTTGGGCTACACCTTC

abundance: few
v_gene: TRBV5-1
d_gene: -
j_gene: TRBJ2-7
CDR3aa: CASSLLDSYEQYF
CDR3nt: TGCGCCAGCAGCTTGTTGGACAGTTACGAGCAGTACTTC

abundance: -
v_gene: TRBV19
d_gene: -
j_gene: TRBJ2-7
CDR3aa: CASSIVDDSSYEQYF
CDR3nt: TGTGCCAGTAGTATAGTGGACGACAGCTCCTACGAGCAGTACTTC

abundance: -
v_gene: TRBV6-1
d_gene: TRBD1
j_gene: TRBJ1-1
CDR3aa: CASRETGRNTEAFF
CDR3nt: TGTGCCAGCAGGGAGACAGGGCGGAACACTGAAGCTTTCTTT

abundance: -
v_gene: TRBV30
d_gene: -
j_gene: TRBJ2-7
CDR3aa: CAWSVGLDEQYF
CDR3nt: TGTGCCTGGAGTGTGGGGCTTGACGAGCAGTACTTC

abundance: -
v_gene: TRBV6-1
d_gene: -
j_gene: TRBJ2-3
CDR3aa: CASSEAWVIQGDTQYF
CDR3nt: TGTGCCAGCAGTGAAGCTTGGGTTATTCAGGGGGATACGCAGTATTTT

abundance: -
v_gene: TRBV20-1
d_gene: -
j_gene: TRBJ2-7
CDR3aa: CSARRSEQYF
CDR3nt: TGCAGTGCTAGGAGGTCCGAGCAGTACTTC

abundance: -
v_gene: TRBV9
d_gene: -
j_gene: TRBJ1-1
CDR3aa: CASSGRTEAFF
CDR3nt: TGTGCCAGCAGCGGGAGGACCGAAGCTTTCTTT

abundance: -
v_gene: TRBV2
d_gene: TRBD1
j_gene: TRBJ2-3
CDR3aa: CASSGGQGRTDTQYF
CDR3nt: TGTGCCAGCAGCGGCGGACAGGGAAGGACAGATACGCAGTATTTT

abundance: -
v_gene: TRBV28
d_gene: TRBD1
j_gene: TRBJ2-7
CDR3aa: CASRQSRTGVGEQYF
CDR3nt: TGTGCCAGCAGGCAGTCCCGGACAGGGGTAGGCGAGCAGTACTTC

abundance: -
v_gene: TRBV10-1
d_gene: -
j_gene: TRBJ2-7
CDR3aa: CASMGGRGVYEQYF
CDR3nt: TGCGCCAGCATGGGGGGGAGGGGGGTCTACGAGCAGTACTTC

abundance: -
v_gene: TRBV13
d_gene: -
j_gene: TRBJ2-1
CDR3aa: CASSLERNNEQFF
CDR3nt: TGTGCCAGCAGCTTGGAGAGGAACAATGAGCAGTTCTTC

abundance: -
v_gene: TRBV5-8
d_gene: -
j_gene: TRBJ2-1
CDR3aa: CASSLYRDYNEQFF
CDR3nt: TGTGCCAGCAGCTTGTACAGGGACTACAATGAGCAGTTCTTC

abundance: -
v_gene: TRBV5-1
d_gene: TRBD1
j_gene: TRBJ1-6
CDR3aa: CASSLEVTGLHSPLHF
CDR3nt: TGCGCCAGCAGCTTGGAGGTGACAGGGCTCCATTCACCCCTCCACTTT

abundance: -
v_gene: TRBV5-4
d_gene: TRBD2
j_gene: TRBJ2-1
CDR3aa: CASRPGTSGEQFF
CDR3nt: TGTGCCAGCAGACCCGGGACTAGCGGGGAGCAGTTCTTC

abundance: -
v_gene: TRBV2
d_gene: -
j_gene: TRBJ2-4
CDR3aa: CASSGQGIENIQYF
CDR3nt: TGTGCCAGCAGTGGGCAGGGGATCGAAAACATTCAGTACTTC

abundance: -
v_gene: TRBV4-3
d_gene: -
j_gene: TRBJ2-1
CDR3aa: CASSQRTDGFYNEQFF
CDR3nt: TGCGCCAGCAGCCAACGAACCGACGGGTTCTACAATGAGCAGTTCTTC

abundance: once
v_gene: TRBV29-1
d_gene: -
j_gene: TRBJ2-1
CDR3aa: CSVDRGRLIEQFF
CDR3nt: TGCAGCGTTGATCGAGGTAGGCTAATTGAGCAGTTCTTC

abundance: -
v_gene: TRBV28
d_gene: TRBD2
j_gene: TRBJ2-7
CDR3aa: CASSIRTSGEQYF
CDR3nt: TGTGCCAGCAGTATCCGGACTAGTGGGGAGCAGTACTTC

abundance: -
v_gene: TRBV2
d_gene: TRBD2
j_gene: TRBJ2-7
CDR3aa: CASTPIAGGGYEQYF
CDR3nt: TGTGCCAGCACCCCTATAGCGGGAGGAGGATACGAGCAGTACTTC

abundance: once
v_gene: TRBV7-9
d_gene: -
j_gene: TRBJ1-1
CDR3aa: CASSVGIYTEAFF
CDR3nt: TGTGCCAGCAGCGTCGGGATCTACACTGAAGCTTTCTTT

abundance: once
v_gene: TRBV7-9
d_gene: -
j_gene: TRBJ2-3
CDR3aa: CASSSLGGYTQYF
CDR3nt: TGTGCCAGCAGCTCCCTAGGGGGTTATACGCAGTATTTT

abundance: once
v_gene: TRBV9
d_gene: -
j_gene: TRBJ1-2
CDR3aa: CASSAGDGRNYGYTF
CDR3nt: TGTGCCAGCAGCGCGGGGGACGGAAGGAACTATGGCTACACCTTC

abundance: -
v_gene: TRBV5-1
d_gene: -
j_gene: TRBJ2-5
CDR3aa: CASNPRRGQETQYF
CDR3nt: TGCGCCAGCAACCCCAGGCGGGGACAAGAGACCCAGTACTTC

abundance: -
v_gene: TRBV6-5
d_gene: -
j_gene: TRBJ1-5
CDR3aa: CASSRGGWNQPQHF
CDR3nt: TGTGCCAGCAGCCGCGGGGGGTGGAATCAGCCCCAGCATTTT

abundance: -
v_gene: TRBV5-5
d_gene: -
j_gene: TRBJ1-6
CDR3aa: CASSLVSNSPLHF
CDR3nt: TGTGCCAGCAGCTTGGTTAGTAATTCACCCCTCCACTTT

abundance: -
v_gene: TRBV6-5
d_gene: -
j_gene: TRBJ2-2
CDR3aa: CASSLFGGELFF
CDR3nt: TGTGCCAGCTCCCTTTTCGGCGGGGAGCTGTTTTTT

abundance: once
v_gene: TRBV6-6
d_gene: -
j_gene: TRBJ2-7
CDR3aa: CASSYSLGSSYEQYF
CDR3nt: TGTGCCAGCAGTTACTCTCTGGGGAGCTCCTACGAGCAGTACTTC